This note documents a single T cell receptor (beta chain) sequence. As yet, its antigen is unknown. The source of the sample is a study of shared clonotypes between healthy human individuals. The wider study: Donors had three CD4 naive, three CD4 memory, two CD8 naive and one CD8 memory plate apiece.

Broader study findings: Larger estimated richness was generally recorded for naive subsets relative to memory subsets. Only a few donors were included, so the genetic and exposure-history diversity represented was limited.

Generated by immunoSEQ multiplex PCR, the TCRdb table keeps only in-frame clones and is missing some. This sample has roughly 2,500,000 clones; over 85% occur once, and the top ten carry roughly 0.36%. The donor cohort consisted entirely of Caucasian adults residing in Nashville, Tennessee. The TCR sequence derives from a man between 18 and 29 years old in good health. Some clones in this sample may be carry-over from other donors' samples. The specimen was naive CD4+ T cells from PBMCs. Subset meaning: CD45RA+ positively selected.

Here the CDR3 DNA reads TGTGCCAGCAGTTTTAGACACTCTGGAAACACCATATATTTT. Its protein product is CASSFRHSGNTIYF. The gene calls are TRBV28 and TRBJ1-3; D gene unclear. This CDR3 contains 14 residues. Germline V gene data show CDR1 as MDHEN and CDR2 as SYDVKM. V lost 3 bases and J 0 bases, leaving 6 bases between the germline ends.